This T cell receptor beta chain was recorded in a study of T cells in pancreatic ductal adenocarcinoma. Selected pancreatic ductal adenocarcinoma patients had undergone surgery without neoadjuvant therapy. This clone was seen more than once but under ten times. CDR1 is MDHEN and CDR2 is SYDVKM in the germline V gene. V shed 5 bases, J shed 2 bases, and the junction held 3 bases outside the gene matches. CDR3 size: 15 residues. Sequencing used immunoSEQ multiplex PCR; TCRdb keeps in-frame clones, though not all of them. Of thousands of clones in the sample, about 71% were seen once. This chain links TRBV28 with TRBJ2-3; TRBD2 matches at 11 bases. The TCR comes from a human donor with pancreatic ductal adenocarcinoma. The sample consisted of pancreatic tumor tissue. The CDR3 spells CASSVAGGYTDTQYF. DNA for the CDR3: TGTGCCAGCAGTGTAGCGGGGGGGTACACAGATACGCAGTATTTT.